This T cell receptor (beta chain) was recorded in a study of T cells in Graves' hyperthyroidism and ophthalmopathy. Background on the study: Any treatment followed the collection of peripheral blood at initial diagnosis. The study's findings and limits: Researchers found most expanded thyroid clonotypes above 0.001 in blood as well. In validation, the model predicted ophthalmopathy. These predictions came a median approximately 5.9 months before onset.

Many counts were recorded for this clonotype. What it binds is unknown. The source material, RNA transcripts, was used to amplify TCR beta CDR3 regions. Initially, a first-round RT-PCR of the TCR CDR3 employed the HTBI primer set. TCRdb re-called the multiplex PCR reads with MiXCR, one entry per CDR3 protein. The repertoire includes approximately 400,000 distinct CDR3 sequences, around a sixth of them detected once, and around 30% sits in the top ten. V lost 4 bases, J lost 0 bases, and 9 bases lay in between. The CDR3 is made up of 13 amino acids. Germline V lookup: CDR1 SQVTM, CDR2 ANQGSEA. The sequence was collected from a woman in her late teens or twenties with Graves' hyperthyroidism that later progressed to Graves' ophthalmopathy. Sequences were obtained from blood. The V call is TRBV29-1, the J call TRBJ1-1; no reliable D call. CDR3 in DNA: TGCAGCGTTGTTGGCAGAATGAACACTGAAGCTTTCTTT. It specifies CSVVGRMNTEAFF.